The sequence of this TCR beta chain was determined in a study of T-cell reconstitution after alpha-beta-depleted transplantation in children. V was shortened by 3 bases and J by 5 bases, with 14 bases between the two germline ends. The CDR3 consists of 14 residues. Germline assignment: CDR1 SGHTA and CDR2 FQGNSA. Researchers prepared the TCRbeta library using unique molecular identifiers, the study reports. TCRdb reprocessed the PCR reads with MiXCR, giving one entry per CDR3 protein. This sample has more than 300,000 distinct CDR3 sequences, with around 15% found just once. A few counts support this clonotype. Its target is not known. General observations from the study: In some patients, recipient T cells and intrathymic progenitors surviving conditioning explained high day-60 diversity. Alpha-beta T cells present about two months after transplant were reported to originate from several hundred expanded graft clones. A year had passed since transplant, and T-cell counts and diversity by then came mostly from newly produced T cells.

This rearrangement joins TRBV7-2 to TRBJ2-7; D possibly corresponds to TRBD1 (6 bases). The sample consisted of PBMCs, mostly from graft donor cells, taken 360 days after TCRalphabeta/CD19-depleted stem cell transplant. The sequence was collected from a male patient under 10 years old who had a stem cell transplant for acute lymphoblastic leukemia, so the T cells may come from the graft donor. CDR3 nucleotides: TGTGCCAGCAGCTTCGCACAGGGTGGCCACGAGCAGTACTTC. It specifies CASSFAQGGHEQYF.